The rows below give T cell receptor beta chains drawn from one sample of a study of blood T cell repertoires in COVID-19. Profiling relied on immunoSEQ multiplex PCR, and the TCRdb table lists in-frame clones only, not all of them. The sample comprises more than 250,000 clones, more than 75% of which are singletons, and under 2% rests with the top ten. Sequencing input: peripheral blood. The receptors derive from a woman aged 45-65 years with acute or convalescent COVID-19. Both conserved end residues are part of each CDR3. The order of the fields is clone size, D gene, J gene, V gene, CDR3 DNA, CDR3 protein. The D gene is left open where the match is weak. Clone size appears in some rows only: once, few, many, or a class for an expanded clone.

clone_size: once
d_call: TRBD1
j_call: TRBJ2-7
v_call: TRBV30
cdr3_nt: TGTGCCTGGAGTCAAGGACAGGGCTACGAGCAGTACTTC
cdr3_aa: CAWSQGQGYEQYF

clone_size: -
d_call: -
j_call: TRBJ1-1
v_call: TRBV27
cdr3_nt: TGTGCCAGCACAGGGTACACTGAAGCTTTCTTT
cdr3_aa: CASTGYTEAFF

clone_size: -
d_call: TRBD2
j_call: TRBJ2-5
v_call: TRBV6-5
cdr3_nt: TGTGCCAGCACTCTAAGCGGGAACTTCCAAGAGACCCAGTACTTC
cdr3_aa: CASTLSGNFQETQYF

clone_size: -
d_call: -
j_call: TRBJ2-1
v_call: TRBV21-1
cdr3_nt: TGTGCCAGCAGCAAAGAACCAGCGGGAGAGACTCCTTACAATGAGCAGTTCTTC
cdr3_aa: CASSKEPAGETPYNEQFF

clone_size: -
d_call: -
j_call: TRBJ2-1
v_call: TRBV25-1
cdr3_nt: TGTGCCAGCACAGTGGGAGCCCAGCAGTTCTTC
cdr3_aa: CASTVGAQQFF

clone_size: -
d_call: TRBD1
j_call: TRBJ1-5
v_call: TRBV28
cdr3_nt: TGTGCCAGCAGTCTCACGGAGGGGGCTCGGAGCAATCAGCCCCAGCATTTT
cdr3_aa: CASSLTEGARSNQPQHF

clone_size: once
d_call: TRBD1
j_call: TRBJ1-5
v_call: TRBV5-5
cdr3_nt: TGTGCCAGCAGCTGGAGCCAGGGGGCCGAGCAGCCCCAGCATTTT
cdr3_aa: CASSWSQGAEQPQHF

clone_size: few
d_call: TRBD2
j_call: TRBJ2-5
v_call: TRBV5-1
cdr3_nt: TGCGCCAGCAGCTTAGCGGGAGGGCAAGAGACCCAGTACTTC
cdr3_aa: CASSLAGGQETQYF

clone_size: -
d_call: TRBD1
j_call: TRBJ2-1
v_call: TRBV7-3
cdr3_nt: TGTGCCAGCAGCTTAAAGCCAATAGTACAGGGGAGCTCCTACAATGAGCAGTTCTTC
cdr3_aa: CASSLKPIVQGSSYNEQFF

clone_size: once
d_call: -
j_call: TRBJ2-7
v_call: TRBV3-1/TRBV3-2
cdr3_nt: TGTGCCAGCAGCCACGGACCAGCGGGTTCCTACGAGCAGTACTTC
cdr3_aa: CASSHGPAGSYEQYF

clone_size: -
d_call: -
j_call: TRBJ2-7
v_call: TRBV5-4
cdr3_nt: TGTGCCAGCAGCTTGGGGACTCGGCCCTACGAGCAGTACTTC
cdr3_aa: CASSLGTRPYEQYF

clone_size: -
d_call: -
j_call: TRBJ1-5
v_call: TRBV6-6
cdr3_nt: TGTGCCAGCAGTCCGGACGGGAGGGGTTCACCCAATCAGCCCCAGCATTTT
cdr3_aa: CASSPDGRGSPNQPQHF

clone_size: -
d_call: TRBD2
j_call: TRBJ2-4
v_call: TRBV2
cdr3_nt: TGTGCCAGCAGTGAGTTGGGGGGGGCCAAAAACATTCAGTACTTC
cdr3_aa: CASSELGGAKNIQYF

clone_size: -
d_call: -
j_call: TRBJ1-4
v_call: TRBV5-1
cdr3_nt: TGCGCCAGCAGCTCAGGGACGGGATATAGCGGTGAAAAACTGTTTTTT
cdr3_aa: CASSSGTGYSGEKLFF

clone_size: -
d_call: -
j_call: TRBJ2-2
v_call: TRBV7-2
cdr3_nt: TGTGCCAGCAACCACAGGGTGAACACCGGGGAGCTGTTTTTT
cdr3_aa: CASNHRVNTGELFF

clone_size: -
d_call: TRBD2
j_call: TRBJ2-2
v_call: TRBV7-9
cdr3_nt: TGTGCCAGCAGCTTAGGCGCTGGCGGGGGGAACACCGGGGAGCTGTTTTTT
cdr3_aa: CASSLGAGGGNTGELFF

clone_size: -
d_call: TRBD1
j_call: TRBJ2-1
v_call: TRBV19
cdr3_nt: TGTGCCAGTAGTATCCGACAGGGAAAAAACAATGAGCAGTTCTTC
cdr3_aa: CASSIRQGKNNEQFF

clone_size: -
d_call: -
j_call: TRBJ1-1
v_call: TRBV2
cdr3_nt: TGTGCCAGCAGTGAACGGACAGAGAACACTGAAGCTTTCTTT
cdr3_aa: CASSERTENTEAFF

clone_size: -
d_call: -
j_call: TRBJ1-1
v_call: TRBV28
cdr3_nt: TGTGCCAGCAGGCCCTCCCTAGGGGGGGGGAACACTGAAGCTTTCTTT
cdr3_aa: CASRPSLGGGNTEAFF

clone_size: -
d_call: -
j_call: TRBJ1-2
v_call: TRBV6-5
cdr3_nt: TGTGCCAGCATTTCAGTTTTGGCGCGAGGGTATGGCTACACCTTC
cdr3_aa: CASISVLARGYGYTF

clone_size: -
d_call: TRBD2
j_call: TRBJ2-3
v_call: TRBV29-1
cdr3_nt: TGCAGCGCGCTCGGGACTATAGTGACAGATACGCAGTATTTT
cdr3_aa: CSALGTIVTDTQYF

clone_size: -
d_call: -
j_call: TRBJ1-1
v_call: TRBV5-5
cdr3_nt: TGTGCCAGCAGCTTGTATGGGGGCTCTACTGAAGCTTTCTTT
cdr3_aa: CASSLYGGSTEAFF

clone_size: -
d_call: TRBD2
j_call: TRBJ2-3
v_call: TRBV19
cdr3_nt: TGTGCCAGTAGTATTCCCGCGGGAGGACAAGATACGCAGTATTTT
cdr3_aa: CASSIPAGGQDTQYF

clone_size: -
d_call: TRBD2
j_call: TRBJ2-7
v_call: TRBV19
cdr3_nt: TGTGCCAGTAGTACTCTAGCGGGAGCCGTCTACGAGCAGTACTTC
cdr3_aa: CASSTLAGAVYEQYF

clone_size: -
d_call: -
j_call: TRBJ2-3
v_call: TRBV21-1
cdr3_nt: TGTGCCAGCAGCAAAGAAAACGGGAGGACACCCACAGATACGCAGTATTTT
cdr3_aa: CASSKENGRTPTDTQYF

clone_size: -
d_call: -
j_call: TRBJ2-3
v_call: TRBV27
cdr3_nt: TGTGCCAGCAGTTTGGCGGCAGCGCCTAGCACAGATACGCAGTATTTT
cdr3_aa: CASSLAAAPSTDTQYF

clone_size: -
d_call: TRBD2
j_call: TRBJ2-1
v_call: TRBV30
cdr3_nt: TGTGCCTGGAGTAGAGCGGGAGTCTACAATGAGCAGTTCTTC
cdr3_aa: CAWSRAGVYNEQFF